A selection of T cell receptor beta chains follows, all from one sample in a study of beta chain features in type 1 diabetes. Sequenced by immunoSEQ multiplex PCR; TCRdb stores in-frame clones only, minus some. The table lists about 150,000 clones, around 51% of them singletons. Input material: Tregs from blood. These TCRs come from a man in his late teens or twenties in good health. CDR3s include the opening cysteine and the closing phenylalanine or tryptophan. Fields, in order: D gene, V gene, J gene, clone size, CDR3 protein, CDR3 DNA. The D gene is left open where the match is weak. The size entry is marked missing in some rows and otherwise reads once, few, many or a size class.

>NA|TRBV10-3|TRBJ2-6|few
CAISEAGTADSGANVLTF
TGTGCCATCAGTGAGGCGGGAACAGCCGACTCTGGGGCCAACGTCCTGACTTTC
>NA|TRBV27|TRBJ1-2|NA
CASSLGSGGYGYTF
TGTGCCAGCAGTTTAGGCAGCGGGGGCTATGGCTACACCTTC
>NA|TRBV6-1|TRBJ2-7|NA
CASVVGSSGEQYF
TGTGCCAGCGTGGTAGGGAGTTCCGGCGAGCAGTACTTC
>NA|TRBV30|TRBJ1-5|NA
CAWSGPGAGQPQHF
TGTGCCTGGAGTGGACCAGGGGCGGGTCAGCCCCAGCATTTT
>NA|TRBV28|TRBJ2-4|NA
CASSPRWEGTKNIQYF
TGTGCCAGCAGTCCCAGGTGGGAGGGGACAAAAAACATTCAGTACTTC
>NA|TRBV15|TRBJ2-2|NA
CATSRDRVELFF
TGTGCCACCAGCAGAGATCGCGTGGAGCTGTTTTTT
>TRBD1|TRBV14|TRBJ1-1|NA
CASSQVQGAEAFF
TGTGCCAGCAGCCAGGTACAGGGGGCTGAAGCTTTCTTT
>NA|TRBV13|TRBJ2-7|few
CASSVRGYEQYF
TGTGCCAGCAGCGTCAGGGGCTACGAGCAGTACTTC
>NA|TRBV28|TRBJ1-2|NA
CASRDGARGGGYTF
TGTGCCAGCCGCGATGGCGCTAGAGGAGGCGGCTACACCTTC
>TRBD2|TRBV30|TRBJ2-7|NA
CAWSEASGPHF
TGTGCCTGGAGTGAGGCTAGCGGGCCTCACTTC
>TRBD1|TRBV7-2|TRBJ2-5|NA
CASSARGLETQYF
TGTGCCAGCAGCGCCAGGGGGCTTGAGACCCAGTACTTC
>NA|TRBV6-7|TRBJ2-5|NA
CASSTRTGREQYF
TGTGCCAGCAGTACACGGACAGGGCGGGAGCAGTACTTC
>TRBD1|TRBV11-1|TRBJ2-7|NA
CASSRTGGPPEQYF
TGTGCCAGCAGCCGGACAGGGGGCCCCCCCGAGCAGTACTTC
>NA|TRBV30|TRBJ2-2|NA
CAWSRGEAGELFF
TGTGCCTGGAGCAGGGGTGAGGCCGGGGAGCTGTTTTTT
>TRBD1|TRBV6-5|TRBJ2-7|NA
CASTTGVVQYF
TGTGCCAGCACGACAGGGGTGGTGCAGTACTTC
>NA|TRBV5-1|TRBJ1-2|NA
CASSLAPSYGYTF
TGCGCCAGCAGCTTGGCCCCCAGCTATGGCTACACCTTC
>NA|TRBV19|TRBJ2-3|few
CASSLAITDTQYF
TGTGCCAGTAGTCTGGCCATCACAGATACGCAGTATTTT
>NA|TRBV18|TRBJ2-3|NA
CASSEQGSPDTQYF
TGTGCCAGCTCAGAGCAGGGTTCCCCAGATACGCAGTATTTT
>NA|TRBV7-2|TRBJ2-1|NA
CASSLERRDEQFF
TGTGCCAGCAGCTTAGAGCGCCGGGATGAGCAGTTCTTC
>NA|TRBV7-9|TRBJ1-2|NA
CASPRTDYGYTF
TGTGCCAGCCCAAGAACGGACTATGGCTACACCTTC
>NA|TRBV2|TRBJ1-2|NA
CASRRQLQWGGYTF
TGTGCCAGCAGGCGACAGTTGCAATGGGGTGGCTACACCTTC
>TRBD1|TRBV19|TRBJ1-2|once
CASLGQGFGYTF
TGTGCCAGTCTCGGACAGGGCTTTGGCTACACCTTC
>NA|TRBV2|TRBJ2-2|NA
CASIKTEAAGELFF
TGTGCCAGCATAAAGACGGAGGCGGCCGGGGAGCTGTTTTTT
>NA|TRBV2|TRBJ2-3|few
CASMGDTAPQYF
TGTGCCAGCATGGGGGACACCGCCCCCCAGTATTTT
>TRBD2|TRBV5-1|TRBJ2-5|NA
CASSADGTSGSFQYF
TGCGCCAGCAGCGCAGACGGGACTAGCGGGAGTTTTCAGTACTTC
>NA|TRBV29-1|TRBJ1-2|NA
CSVLEGGGYTF
TGCAGCGTTTTGGAGGGCGGTGGCTACACCTTC
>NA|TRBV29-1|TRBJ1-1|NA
CSVASVYPGTEAFF
TGCAGCGTTGCTAGCGTTTACCCGGGCACTGAAGCTTTCTTT
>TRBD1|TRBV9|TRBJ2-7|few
CASSVDRGLQYF
TGTGCCAGCAGCGTGGACAGGGGTCTGCAGTACTTC
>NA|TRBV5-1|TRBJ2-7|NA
CASSLRGYRSYEQYF
TGCGCCAGCAGCTTACGGGGGTATCGCTCCTACGAGCAGTACTTC
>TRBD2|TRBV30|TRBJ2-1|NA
CACIGGRAYEQFF
TGTGCCTGCATCGGCGGGAGGGCCTATGAGCAGTTCTTC
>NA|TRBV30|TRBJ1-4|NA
CAWSVGANNEKLFF
TGTGCCTGGAGTGTGGGGGCGAATAATGAAAAACTGTTTTTT
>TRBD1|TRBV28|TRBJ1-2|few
CASSLYQGAYYGYTF
TGTGCCAGCAGTTTATACCAGGGGGCATACTATGGCTACACCTTC
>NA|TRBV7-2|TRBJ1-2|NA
CASSLEGSGLKGYTF
TGTGCCAGCAGCTTAGAGGGTTCGGGATTAAAAGGCTACACCTTC
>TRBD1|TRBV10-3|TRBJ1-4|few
CAIGTGTPNEKLFF
TGTGCCATTGGGACAGGGACCCCTAATGAAAAACTGTTTTTT
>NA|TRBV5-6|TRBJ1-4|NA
CASRRTATNEKLFF
TGTGCCAGCAGACGGACAGCAACTAATGAAAAACTGTTTTTT
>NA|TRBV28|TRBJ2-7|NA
CASSGRNRDHEQYF
TGTGCCAGCAGTGGACGGAACAGGGACCACGAGCAGTACTTC
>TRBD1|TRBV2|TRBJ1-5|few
CASSGQGVSQPQHF
TGTGCCAGCAGTGGCCAGGGGGTAAGTCAGCCCCAGCATTTT
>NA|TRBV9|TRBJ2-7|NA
CASSAEPQKSYEQYF
TGTGCCAGCAGCGCTGAACCACAGAAGTCCTACGAGCAGTACTTC
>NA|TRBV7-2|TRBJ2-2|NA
CASSVGGGHFANTGELFF
TGTGCCAGCAGCGTGGGGGGGGGCCACTTCGCGAACACCGGGGAGCTGTTTTTT
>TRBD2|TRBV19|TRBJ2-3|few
CASSRSPSGGADTQYF
TGTGCCAGTTCAAGGTCCCCTAGCGGGGGGGCAGATACGCAGTATTTT
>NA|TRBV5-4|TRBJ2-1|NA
CASSHLASETFEQFF
TGCGCCAGCAGCCACCTAGCCTCCGAGACGTTTGAGCAGTTCTTC
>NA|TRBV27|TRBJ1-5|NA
CASSSRANQPQHF
TGTGCCAGCAGTTCCAGGGCAAATCAGCCCCAGCATTTT
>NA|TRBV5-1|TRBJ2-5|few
CASSRQEETQYF
TGCGCCAGCAGTAGACAGGAAGAGACCCAGTACTTC
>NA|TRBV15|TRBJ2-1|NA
CATRGNGSMNEQFF
TGTGCCACCCGGGGGAACGGGAGTATGAATGAGCAGTTCTTC
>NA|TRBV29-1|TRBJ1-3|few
CSAPGVGNTIYF
TGCAGCGCACCAGGGGTTGGAAACACCATATATTTT
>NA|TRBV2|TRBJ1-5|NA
CASSARRNQPQHF
TGTGCCAGCAGCGCCAGGCGCAATCAGCCCCAGCATTTT